This entry lists 30 T cell receptor beta chains sequenced from one sample in a study of cytomegalovirus exposure and HLA in healthy donors. Researchers ran the PCR with 60 Vbeta and 13 Jbeta primers. This table comes from immunoSEQ multiplex PCR, and its TCRdb copy is limited to in-frame clones, with some not included. The sample has over 200,000 clones, approximately 82% seen once. Sequenced: PBMCs. The receptors derive from a woman in her forties in good health and CMV-seronegative.

This chain joins TRBV7-9 and TRBJ2-5, with D unresolved. The V gene lost 2 bases and the J gene lost 3 bases, with 4 bases spanning the gap. CDR1 SEHNR and CDR2 FQNEAQ come from the germline V gene (reference sequence). This CDR3 comprises 12 residues. The CDR3 is CASSLYEETQYF. CDR3 DNA: TGTGCCAGCAGCTTATATGAAGAGACCCAGTACTTC.

V usage is TRBV19 and J usage is TRBJ1-6; no definite D call. The CDR3 has 13 residues. Looked up from germline, CDR1 is LNHDA and CDR2 is SQIVND (reference sequence). The ends were cut back, 1 base at V and 7 bases at J, with 5 bases in the middle. The CDR3 region has the DNA TGTGCCAGTAGTATAGCCCTCAATTCACCCCTCCACTTT. Translation: CASSIALNSPLHF. The whole variable domain, filled in from reference TRBV19 and TRBJ1-6, reads DGGITQSPKYLFRKEGQNVTLSCEQNLNHDAMYWYRQDPGQGLRLIYYSQIVNDFQKGDIAEGYSVSREKKESFPLTVTSAQKNPTAFYLCASSIALNSPLHFGNGTRLTVT.

The rearrangement uses TRBV7-9 and TRBJ2-5, with 7 bases lining up with TRBD2. The germline V gene encodes CDR1 SEHNR and CDR2 FQNEAQ (reference sequence). Trimming removed 8 bases from V and 4 bases from J; junction bases left unmatched: 10. The CDR3 is made up of 14 amino acids. DNA of the CDR3: TGTGCCAGCGGACTGAGCGGGACCCGAGAGACCCAGTACTTC. Translating gives CASGLSGTRETQYF.

The table lists this clone with a few counts. The chain carries TRBV5-6 and TRBJ1-6; TRBD1 agrees at 9 bases. The CDR3 length is 15 residues. V shed 4 bases and J 7 bases; nucleotides not matched to a gene: 6. Germline values: CDR1 SGHDT, CDR2 YYEEEE. The CDR3 sequence: CASSKGTGQNSPLHF. DNA of the CDR3: TGTGCCAGCAGCAAAGGGACAGGGCAGAATTCACCCCTCCACTTT.

This clone appeared a few times. The chain recombines TRBV7-9 with TRBJ1-1; D is uncertain. Germline CDR1 SEHNR, CDR2 FQNEAQ (reference sequence). The V end lost 3 bases, the J end lost 5 bases, and 10 bases lay between the germline ends. The CDR3 has 13 residues. The CDR3 DNA is TGTGCCAGCAGCTTGGAGCAGAGGACTGAAGCTTTCTTT. Its translation is CASSLEQRTEAFF.

V gene TRBV11-2 combines with J gene TRBJ1-5; D possibly corresponds to TRBD1 (5 bases). This CDR3 is 15 amino acids long. V was clipped by 1 base and J by 3 bases, with 10 bases between them. CDR1 is SGHAT, CDR2 FQNNGV, per germline. The CDR3 region is CASSLAGAFNQPQHF. In DNA, the CDR3 is TGTGCCAGCAGCTTAGCTGGGGCTTTCAATCAGCCCCAGCATTTT.

This clone has more than one count but fewer than ten. This chain links TRBV4-2 with TRBJ2-1; 7 bases align to TRBD2. The V gene end was trimmed by 0 bases and the J gene end by 9 bases; junction bases not matched to a gene: 2. The germline gives CDR1 LGHNA, CDR2 YNFKEQ. The CDR3 consists of 13 residues. CDR3: CASSQDGRGEQFF. The CDR3, as DNA: TGTGCCAGCAGCCAAGATGGGAGGGGTGAGCAGTTCTTC.

This clone was seen only once. The chain combines TRBV2 with TRBJ1-6; 8 nucleotides match TRBD1. This CDR3 region has 16 residues. Germline CDR1 reads SNHLY; CDR2 reads FYNNEI. V lost 8 bases, J lost 1 base, and 7 bases stayed unmatched. CDR3 in DNA: TGTGCCAGCTACGTGGACAGGGCGTCCTATAATTCACCCCTCCACTTT. This encodes CASYVDRASYNSPLHF.

The chain has TRBV6-6 and TRBJ2-7; 7 bases are shared with TRBD1. The CDR3 spans 16 residues. The J segment lost 2 bases and the V segment lost 5 bases, leaving 12 bases of the junction unmatched. Germline V gene data show CDR1 as MNHNY and CDR2 as SVGAGI (reference sequence). The chain's CDR3 is CASSPTSGQVTYEQYF. For the CDR3, the DNA is TGTGCCAGCAGTCCGACCTCAGGACAGGTTACCTACGAGCAGTACTTC.

The V call is TRBV25-1, the J call TRBJ1-1; 7 bases match TRBD1. Germline V gene sequence: CDR1 MGHDK, CDR2 SYGVNS. This CDR3 is built from 15 residues. Trimming took 6 bases from V and 5 from J; bases not matched to a gene: 12. CDR3 DNA: TGTGCCAGCAGGAATAGCGACAGGGCCCGGACTGAAGCTTTCTTT. As protein: CASRNSDRARTEAFF.

The V gene is TRBV6-6, the J gene TRBJ1-5, with a weak D call TRBD1 (6 bases). Germline CDR1 and CDR2: MNHNY and SVGAGI (reference sequence). Trimming removed 5 bases from V and 5 bases from J, with 13 bases in between. The CDR3 totals 14 residues. The CDR3 sequence is CASSLGNRDQPQHF. In DNA form, the CDR3 reads TGTGCCAGCAGTCTGGGGAACAGGGATCAGCCCCAGCATTTT.

Here the CDR3 DNA reads TGTGCCAGCAGCGTGGGACAGTTTGATGAAAAACTGTTTTTT. Amino acid sequence: CASSVGQFDEKLFF. The chain is built from TRBV5-5 and TRBJ1-4, with 7 bases identical to TRBD1. Germline V lookup: CDR1 SGHKS, CDR2 YYEKEE (reference sequence). CDR3 length equals 14 residues. Unmatched junction bases numbered 6, after V lost 4 bases and J lost 6 bases. The full variable domain, with the rest looked up from reference TRBV5-5 and TRBJ1-4, is DAGVTQSPTHLIKTRGQQVTLRCSPISGHKSVSWYQQVLGQGPQFIFQYYEKEERGRGNFPDRFSARQFPNYSSELNVNALLLGDSALYLCASSVGQFDEKLFFGSGTQLSVL.

The chain links TRBV27 to TRBJ2-1; D is uncertain. Trimming pared 5 bases from V and 1 base from J, leaving 9 bases between. The CDR3 length is 14 residues. Per germline, CDR1 MNHEY and CDR2 SMNVEV (reference sequence). The CDR3 sequence: CASSPPGSYNEQFF. The CDR3 DNA follows: TGTGCCAGCAGTCCCCCAGGATCCTACAATGAGCAGTTCTTC.

The chain combines TRBV7-2 with TRBJ1-2, with TRBD1 matching over 7 bases. This CDR3 has 13 amino acids. With 1 base clipped from V and 7 bases from J, the junction kept 3 bases outside the gene matches. The germline V gene has CDR1 SGHTA and CDR2 FQGNSA. For the CDR3, the DNA is TGTGCCAGCAGCTTAGGACAGGGTCCTGGCTACACCTTC. Translating gives CASSLGQGPGYTF.

The rearrangement uses TRBV25-1 and TRBJ2-3; 13 positions match TRBD2. Germline CDR1 MGHDK, CDR2 SYGVNS. Germline trimming cut 7 bases from V and 1 base from J; bases unmatched to any gene: 5. The CDR3 length is 16 residues. The CDR3 nucleotides are TGTGCCAGCACCGACGGACTAGCGGGGGGCACAGATACGCAGTATTTT. This codes for CASTDGLAGGTDTQYF.

The rearrangement joins TRBV15 to TRBJ2-5; no reliable D call. The DNA end is a closer match to TRBJ2-7, so the J assignment may be wrong. Germline V gene data show CDR1 as LNHNV and CDR2 as YYDKDF (reference sequence). This CDR3 has 17 residues. The CDR3: CATSRDHSRLVSYEQYF. The CDR3 DNA follows: TGTGCCACCAGCAGAGATCATAGCCGACTCGTCTCCTACGAGCAGTACTTC.

The chain uses TRBV5-1 and TRBJ1-1; D remains ambiguous. V lost 0 bases and J 5 bases, leaving 11 bases between the germline ends. The CDR3 covers 14 residues. Looked up from germline, CDR1 is SGHRS and CDR2 is YFSETQ. The CDR3 reads CASSLGQVWTEAFF. DNA of the CDR3: TGCGCCAGCAGCTTGGGTCAGGTGTGGACTGAAGCTTTCTTT.

Here the CDR3 DNA reads TGTGCCAGCAGCGATCCAACGGGAATGGAAGAGACCCAGTACTTC. Translated: CASSDPTGMEETQYF. V gene TRBV25-1 combines with J gene TRBJ2-5; TRBD2 is a possible D gene (5 bases). This CDR3 is 15 amino acids long. Looked up from germline, CDR1 is MGHDK and CDR2 is SYGVNS. The ends were cut back, 6 bases at V and 3 bases at J, with 17 bases in the middle.

This chain connects TRBV10-3 to TRBJ1-1; D gene ambiguous. Trimming shortened V by 3 bases and J by 3 bases, and 14 bases separated the two germline ends. Looked up from germline, CDR1 is ENHRY and CDR2 is SYGVKD. This CDR3 comprises 15 residues. CDR3 sequence reads: CAISDYGGKDTEAFF. The CDR3 coding sequence is TGTGCCATCAGTGACTACGGCGGGAAGGACACTGAAGCTTTCTTT.

This rearrangement joins TRBV7-2 to TRBJ1-5; no clear D. Trimming left V 3 bases short and J 2 bases short, with 14 bases between. The CDR3 is made up of 16 amino acids. The germline V gene has CDR1 SGHTA and CDR2 FQGNSA. DNA of the CDR3: TGTGCCAGCAGCTTGATGGGTGCGCTAGGCAATCAGCCCCAGCATTTT. Residues: CASSLMGALGNQPQHF.

The V gene is TRBV15, the J gene TRBJ2-5; 8 bases are shared with TRBD1. CDR1 and CDR2 (germline): LNHNV, YYDKDF (reference sequence). The V and J ends lost 0 bases and 2 bases, in that order; junction bases with no gene match: 14. The CDR3 length is 19 residues. This CDR3 reads CATSRETGGWYRKQETQYF. The CDR3 DNA is TGTGCCACCAGCAGAGAAACAGGGGGGTGGTATCGGAAACAAGAGACCCAGTACTTC.

V is TRBV7-9 and J is TRBJ2-7; 8 bases are shared with TRBD1. This CDR3 has 14 residues. CDR1 is SEHNR and CDR2 is FQNEAQ in the germline V gene (reference sequence). V lost 1 base, J lost 4 bases, and 3 bases stayed unmatched. CDR3 residues: CASSLGDRSYEQYF. The CDR3 bases are TGTGCCAGCAGCTTAGGGGACAGGAGTTACGAGCAGTACTTC.

This chain links TRBV30 with TRBJ2-3, with D tentatively TRBD2 (6 bases). This CDR3 spans 13 amino acids. Germline values: CDR1 GTSNPN, CDR2 SVGIG (reference sequence). V lost 3 bases and J lost 5, with 12 bases in between. The CDR3 region has the DNA TGTGCCTGGAGGCCGGGGGAGGTAGATACGCAGTATTTT. Translating gives CAWRPGEVDTQYF.

The chain combines TRBV5-1 with TRBJ1-3; 7 nucleotides match TRBD1. Germline CDR1 SGHRS, CDR2 YFSETQ. Trimming took 0 bases from V and 4 from J; bases not matched to a gene: 22. The CDR3 consists of 21 residues. CDR3 region: CASSLGDSKGVRTQRGNTIYF. For the CDR3, the DNA is TGCGCCAGCAGCTTGGGGGACAGTAAGGGCGTTCGGACCCAAAGAGGAAACACCATATATTTT.

The chain combines TRBV2 with TRBJ2-7; perhaps TRBD2 as D (6 bases). The germline V gene has CDR1 SNHLY and CDR2 FYNNEI. CDR3 length: 13 amino acids. Trimming took 0 bases from V and 7 from J, leaving 10 bases between them. In DNA form, the CDR3 reads TGTGCCAGCAGTGAAGCGCGGCGGGGAGAGCAGTACTTC. Its translation: CASSEARRGEQYF.

J is TRBJ1-3 and V is TRBV18; D unclear. Germline lookup yields CDR1 KGHSH and CDR2 LQKENI. The CDR3 has 16 amino acids. The ends were cut back, 5 bases at V and 0 bases at J, with 14 bases in the middle. The CDR3 bases are TGTGCCAGCTCATCACAGACTCCTGACTCTGGAAACACCATATATTTT. This codes for CASSSQTPDSGNTIYF.

This clone was picked up a small number of times. Other DNA sequences in this specimen translate into the identical CDR3. The chain employs TRBV6-5 and TRBJ1-4; TRBD1 matches at 7 bases. The CDR3 has 16 residues. J gave up 5 bases and V 0 bases, and 6 bases lay outside the gene matches. The germline V gene has CDR1 MNHEY and CDR2 SVGAGI. The CDR3 region is CASSYSGRGANEKLFF. The DNA for the CDR3 is TGTGCCAGCAGTTACTCGGGCAGGGGGGCGAATGAAAAACTGTTTTTT.

The chain joins TRBV29-1 to TRBJ1-3, with D perhaps TRBD1 (5 bases). The germline V gene has CDR1 SQVTM and CDR2 ANQGSEA. The germline V and J ends were trimmed by 7 bases and 4 bases, with 17 bases remaining between them. There are 14 residues in the CDR3. This chain's CDR3 is CSARDSSSGNTIYF. The CDR3 nucleotides are TGCAGCGCCCGGGACTCCAGTTCCGGAAACACCATATATTTT. The full variable domain, completed using reference TRBV29-1 and TRBJ1-3, is SAVISQKPSRDICQRGTSLTIQCQVDSQVTMMFWYRQQPGQSLTLIATANQGSEATYESGFVIDKFPISRPNLTFSTLTVSNMSPEDSSIYLCSARDSSSGNTIYFGEGSWLTVV.

The chain combines TRBV18 with TRBJ1-2, with 7 bases identical to TRBD1. The CDR3 sequence is 13 residues long. Trimming took 2 bases from V and 6 from J; bases not matched to a gene: 3. The germline gives CDR1 KGHSH, CDR2 LQKENI. CDR3 loop: CASSPGTDDGYTF. The CDR3 DNA sequence: TGTGCCAGCTCACCAGGGACAGATGATGGCTACACCTTC.

This clone occurred once. V usage is TRBV28 and J usage is TRBJ1-2; tentative D call: TRBD1 (5 bases). Germline CDR1 and CDR2: MDHEN and SYDVKM. The CDR3 sequence is 19 residues long. Trimming took off 5 bases at V and 0 bases at J, with 25 bases between the two ends. The CDR3 DNA follows: TGTGCCAGCAGTGTTTACGCGGGGCCCAAATCCTTAACTAACTATGGCTACACCTTC. Translation gives CASSVYAGPKSLTNYGYTF.